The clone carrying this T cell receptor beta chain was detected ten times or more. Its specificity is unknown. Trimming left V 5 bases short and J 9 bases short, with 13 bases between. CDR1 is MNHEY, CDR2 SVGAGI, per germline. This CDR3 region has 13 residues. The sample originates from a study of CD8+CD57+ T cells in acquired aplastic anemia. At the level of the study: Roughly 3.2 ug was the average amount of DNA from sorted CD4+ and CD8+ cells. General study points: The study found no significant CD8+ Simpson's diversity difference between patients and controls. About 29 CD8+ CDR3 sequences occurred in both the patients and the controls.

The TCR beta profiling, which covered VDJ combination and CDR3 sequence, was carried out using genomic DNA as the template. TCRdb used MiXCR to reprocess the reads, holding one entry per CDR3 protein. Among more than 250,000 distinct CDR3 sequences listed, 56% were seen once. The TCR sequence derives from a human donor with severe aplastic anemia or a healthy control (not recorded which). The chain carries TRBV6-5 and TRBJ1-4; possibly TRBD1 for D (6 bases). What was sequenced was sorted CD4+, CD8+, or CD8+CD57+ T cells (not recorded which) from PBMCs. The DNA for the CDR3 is TGTGCCAGCAGTCCTCCCGGGACAAAAAAACTGTTTTTT. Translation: CASSPPGTKKLFF.